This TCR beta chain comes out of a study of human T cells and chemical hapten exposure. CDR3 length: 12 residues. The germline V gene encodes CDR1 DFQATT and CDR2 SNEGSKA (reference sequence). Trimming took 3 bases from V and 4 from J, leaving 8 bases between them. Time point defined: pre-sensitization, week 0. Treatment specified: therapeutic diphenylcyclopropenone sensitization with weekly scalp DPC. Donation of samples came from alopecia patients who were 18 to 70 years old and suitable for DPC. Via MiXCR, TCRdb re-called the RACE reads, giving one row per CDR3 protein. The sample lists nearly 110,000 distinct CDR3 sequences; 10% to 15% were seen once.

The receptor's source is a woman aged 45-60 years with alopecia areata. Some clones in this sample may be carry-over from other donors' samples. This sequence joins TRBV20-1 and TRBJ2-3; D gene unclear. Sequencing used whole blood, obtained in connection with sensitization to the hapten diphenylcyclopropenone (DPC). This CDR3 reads CSASDGPDTQYF. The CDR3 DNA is TGCAGTGCTAGCGACGGTCCAGATACGCAGTATTTT.